Below, one T cell receptor (beta chain) is given with its context. This specimen belongs to a study of blood T cell repertoires in COVID-19. Background on the study: The United States, Italy and Spain provided the acute and convalescent COVID-19 samples. From T cells, B-cell-depleted T cells, or PBMCs came the material, which was cDNA or gDNA.

Seattle patient enrollment occurred during active infection, with longitudinal follow-up thereafter. The CDR3 has 14 residues. V lost 4 bases to trimming and J lost 8 bases, with 17 bases between them. Germline V lookup: CDR1 SQVTM, CDR2 ANQGSEA. In the authors' methods: It was from reference gene primer amplification that nucleated cell counts were estimated. Sequencing was performed with immunoSEQ multiplex PCR; in TCRdb, only in-frame clones are kept and a portion is missing. The V and J calls and clone size are taken from that table; D and trimming were inferred from the DNA. The sample yields about 310,000 clones, 90% seen once.

This chain joins TRBV29-1 and TRBJ2-2; D possibly corresponds to TRBD2 (6 bases). The sequenced material came from peripheral blood. This clonotype was obtained from a woman aged 25-40 years with COVID-19, enrolled during active disease. The CDR3 reads CSVAGPRTTGELFF. In DNA form, the CDR3 reads TGCAGCGTTGCCGGACCCCGGACTACGGGGGAGCTGTTTTTT.